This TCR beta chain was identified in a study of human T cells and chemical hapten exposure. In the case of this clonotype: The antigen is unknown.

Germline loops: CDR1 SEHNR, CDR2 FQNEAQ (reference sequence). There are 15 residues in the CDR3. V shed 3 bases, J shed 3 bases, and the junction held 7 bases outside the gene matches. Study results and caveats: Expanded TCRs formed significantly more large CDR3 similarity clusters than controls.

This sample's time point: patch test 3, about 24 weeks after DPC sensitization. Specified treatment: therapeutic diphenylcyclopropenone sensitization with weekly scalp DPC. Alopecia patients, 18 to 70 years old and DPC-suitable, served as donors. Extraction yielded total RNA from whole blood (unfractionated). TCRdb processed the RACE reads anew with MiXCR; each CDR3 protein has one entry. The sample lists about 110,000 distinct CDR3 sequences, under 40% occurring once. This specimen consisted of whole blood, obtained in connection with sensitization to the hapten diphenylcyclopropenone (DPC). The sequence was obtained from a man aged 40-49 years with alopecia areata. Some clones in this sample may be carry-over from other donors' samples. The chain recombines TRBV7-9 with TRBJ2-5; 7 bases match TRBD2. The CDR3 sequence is CASSLASGPEETQYF. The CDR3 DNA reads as TGTGCCAGCAGCTTGGCTAGCGGACCGGAAGAGACCCAGTACTTC. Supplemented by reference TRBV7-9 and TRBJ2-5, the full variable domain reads DTGVSQNPRHKITKRGQNVTFRCDPISEHNRLYWYRQTLGQGPEFLTYFQNEAQLEKSRLLSDRFSAERPKGSFSTLEIQRTEQGDSAMYLCASSLASGPEETQYFGPGTRLLVL.